These T cell receptor beta chains were read from a single sample in a study of cytomegalovirus exposure and HLA in healthy donors. The protocol was immunoSEQ multiplex PCR, while the TCRdb copy is restricted to in-frame clones and leaves out a portion. The sample includes 89,000 or so clones, over 60% of them seen just once. The sequencing input was PBMCs. The receptors were gathered from a man aged 60-69 years in good health and CMV-seronegative. CDR3s include the opening cysteine and the closing phenylalanine or tryptophan. D genes are given only for firm matches. Size values are once, few and many counts, or a class for expanded clones, and some rows have none.

j_call: TRBJ1-1; clone_size: -; v_call: TRBV7-2; d_call: -; cdr3_nt: TGTGCCAGCAGCCCCTCTGTTCTAGGAGCTTTCTTT; cdr3_aa: CASSPSVLGAFF
j_call: TRBJ1-6; clone_size: few; v_call: TRBV30; d_call: TRBD1; cdr3_nt: TGTGCCTGGAACCACAGGGGAAGCGATTCACCCCTCCACTTT; cdr3_aa: CAWNHRGSDSPLHF
j_call: TRBJ1-4; clone_size: once; v_call: TRBV19; d_call: -; cdr3_nt: TGTGCCAGTAGTATAGGGCAGGGGTCTAATGAAAAACTGTTTTTT; cdr3_aa: CASSIGQGSNEKLFF
j_call: TRBJ1-1; clone_size: -; v_call: TRBV6-5; d_call: -; cdr3_nt: TGTGCCAGCAGGGGACTTACGAACACTGAAGCTTTCTTT; cdr3_aa: CASRGLTNTEAFF
j_call: TRBJ1-5; clone_size: -; v_call: TRBV19; d_call: -; cdr3_nt: TGTGCCAGTAGACAGGGCCAGCCCCAGCATTTT; cdr3_aa: CASRQGQPQHF
j_call: TRBJ2-3; clone_size: -; v_call: TRBV7-3; d_call: TRBD2; cdr3_nt: TGTGCCAGCAGCTATATAGCGGGGGGCACAGATACGCAGTATTTT; cdr3_aa: CASSYIAGGTDTQYF
j_call: TRBJ2-1; clone_size: -; v_call: TRBV5-6; d_call: TRBD1; cdr3_nt: TGTGCCAGCAGCTTGGAAGAGACAGGGGAATACAATGAGCAGTTCTTC; cdr3_aa: CASSLEETGEYNEQFF
j_call: TRBJ2-7; clone_size: -; v_call: TRBV9; d_call: TRBD2; cdr3_nt: TGTGCCAGCAGCGTGGGGTTTAGCGGGGGGCCGATTTCCTACGAGCAGTACTTC; cdr3_aa: CASSVGFSGGPISYEQYF
j_call: TRBJ1-5; clone_size: -; v_call: TRBV19; d_call: -; cdr3_nt: TGTGCCAGTAGCCCGACAGCCGACTTCAATCAGCCCCAGCATTTT; cdr3_aa: CASSPTADFNQPQHF
j_call: TRBJ2-3; clone_size: -; v_call: TRBV11-1; d_call: TRBD1; cdr3_nt: TGTGCCAGCAGCTTAGAAAATCGACAGGGCATAGATACGCAGTATTTT; cdr3_aa: CASSLENRQGIDTQYF
j_call: TRBJ2-1; clone_size: -; v_call: TRBV6-1; d_call: TRBD2; cdr3_nt: TGTGCCAGCAGTGAGTTGGGACTAGCGGGGTACAATGAGCAGTTCTTC; cdr3_aa: CASSELGLAGYNEQFF
j_call: TRBJ1-2; clone_size: -; v_call: TRBV12-5; d_call: -; cdr3_nt: TGTGCTAGTGCCAACTTTCCCGGGTCCCGAGTCTATGGCTACACCTTC; cdr3_aa: CASANFPGSRVYGYTF
j_call: TRBJ2-7; clone_size: -; v_call: TRBV5-1; d_call: -; cdr3_nt: TGCGCCAGCAAGGAGGGCTACGAGCAGTACTTC; cdr3_aa: CASKEGYEQYF
j_call: TRBJ1-2; clone_size: -; v_call: TRBV25-1; d_call: TRBD1; cdr3_nt: TGTGCCAGCAGTGAATTGGGACAGGGGGAGGTCTATGGCTACACCTTC; cdr3_aa: CASSELGQGEVYGYTF
j_call: TRBJ2-7; clone_size: once; v_call: TRBV30; d_call: TRBD1; cdr3_nt: TGTGCCTGGACTGCCCTCGGGACAGCAAAGGAGCGGCAGTACTTC; cdr3_aa: CAWTALGTAKERQYF
j_call: TRBJ1-6; clone_size: once; v_call: TRBV25-1; d_call: -; cdr3_nt: TGTGCCAGCAGAGAAATAGGGGATGGTTCACCCCTCCACTTT; cdr3_aa: CASREIGDGSPLHF
j_call: TRBJ2-7; clone_size: -; v_call: TRBV2; d_call: TRBD1; cdr3_nt: TGTGCCAGCAGTTGGGAAGGGGGCGATTACGAGCAGTACTTC; cdr3_aa: CASSWEGGDYEQYF
j_call: TRBJ1-5; clone_size: -; v_call: TRBV19; d_call: -; cdr3_nt: TGTGCCAGTAGTATAGCGAGCAATCAGCCCCAGCATTTT; cdr3_aa: CASSIASNQPQHF
j_call: TRBJ2-1; clone_size: -; v_call: TRBV2; d_call: -; cdr3_nt: TGTGCCAGCACCCGGACTACTAGCTCCTACAATGAGCAGTTCTTC; cdr3_aa: CASTRTTSSYNEQFF
j_call: TRBJ1-1; clone_size: -; v_call: TRBV7-9; d_call: TRBD1; cdr3_nt: TGTGCCAGCAGCGCCCCGACAGGGGGCGGGAGTGAAGCTTTCTTT; cdr3_aa: CASSAPTGGGSEAFF
j_call: TRBJ2-5; clone_size: -; v_call: TRBV5-6; d_call: -; cdr3_nt: TGTGCCAGCAGCCGGACCGGGACATCCCAAGAGACCCAGTACTTC; cdr3_aa: CASSRTGTSQETQYF
j_call: TRBJ1-1; clone_size: -; v_call: TRBV9; d_call: -; cdr3_nt: TGTGCCAGCAGCGCAGGGGTCGGGACTGAAGCTTTCTTT; cdr3_aa: CASSAGVGTEAFF
j_call: TRBJ1-4; clone_size: -; v_call: TRBV4-1; d_call: TRBD1; cdr3_nt: TGCGCCAGCAGCCCCCCTGGACAGGGACCGTATAATGAAAAACTGTTTTTT; cdr3_aa: CASSPPGQGPYNEKLFF
j_call: TRBJ1-4; clone_size: -; v_call: TRBV5-4; d_call: -; cdr3_nt: TGTGCCAGCAGCGTGTCCACAACTAATGAAAAACTGTTTTTT; cdr3_aa: CASSVSTTNEKLFF
j_call: TRBJ2-3; clone_size: -; v_call: TRBV21-1; d_call: -; cdr3_nt: TGTGCCAGCAAGCTGGGGACTAGCGGGGGGGCCGCAGATACGCAGTATTTT; cdr3_aa: CASKLGTSGGAADTQYF
j_call: TRBJ1-5; clone_size: few; v_call: TRBV6-6; d_call: TRBD1; cdr3_nt: TGTGCCAGCAGCCGTGGGACAGGGGGAGGTAATCAGCCCCAGCATTTT; cdr3_aa: CASSRGTGGGNQPQHF
j_call: TRBJ2-7; clone_size: -; v_call: TRBV6-5; d_call: -; cdr3_nt: TGTGCCAGCAGTTACTCTCTGATGGGGCCCTACGAGCAGTACTTC; cdr3_aa: CASSYSLMGPYEQYF
j_call: TRBJ1-2; clone_size: -; v_call: TRBV27; d_call: -; cdr3_nt: TGTGCCAGCACCTCGGGGTGGGAGGCTGGCTATGGCTACACCTTC; cdr3_aa: CASTSGWEAGYGYTF
j_call: TRBJ2-1; clone_size: -; v_call: TRBV25-1; d_call: -; cdr3_nt: TGTGCCAGCAGTGAATCTTCAGACAATGAGCAGTTCTTC; cdr3_aa: CASSESSDNEQFF
j_call: TRBJ2-5; clone_size: -; v_call: TRBV9; d_call: -; cdr3_nt: TGTGCCAGCCTAACACGGGAAACCCAGTACTTC; cdr3_aa: CASLTRETQYF
j_call: TRBJ2-1; clone_size: -; v_call: TRBV5-4; d_call: TRBD2; cdr3_nt: TGTGCCAGCAGCTTACGACTAGCGGGAAACAATGAGCAGTTCTTC; cdr3_aa: CASSLRLAGNNEQFF
j_call: TRBJ1-4; clone_size: few; v_call: TRBV6-6; d_call: -; cdr3_nt: TGTGCCAGCAGTGACTCGAGTGAAAAACTGTTTTTT; cdr3_aa: CASSDSSEKLFF
j_call: TRBJ1-1; clone_size: few; v_call: TRBV7-2; d_call: -; cdr3_nt: TGTGCCAGCAGCTACCTAGGAGCTTTCTTT; cdr3_aa: CASSYLGAFF
j_call: TRBJ2-1; clone_size: -; v_call: TRBV2; d_call: -; cdr3_nt: TGTGCCAGCATAGGGGGACGTTACAATGAGCAGTTCTTC; cdr3_aa: CASIGGRYNEQFF
j_call: TRBJ1-2; clone_size: -; v_call: TRBV6-9; d_call: -; cdr3_nt: TGTGCCAGCAGTTATTCGAGGCAGGGCTATGGCTACACCTTC; cdr3_aa: CASSYSRQGYGYTF
j_call: TRBJ1-2; clone_size: -; v_call: TRBV29-1; d_call: -; cdr3_nt: TGCAGCGTTGAAGGCGGACAGACCAACTATGGCTACACCTTC; cdr3_aa: CSVEGGQTNYGYTF
j_call: TRBJ1-1; clone_size: -; v_call: TRBV6-1; d_call: -; cdr3_nt: TGTGCCAGCAGTCCGCAGCCCGGCGGGAACACTGAAGCTTTCTTT; cdr3_aa: CASSPQPGGNTEAFF
j_call: TRBJ2-5; clone_size: -; v_call: TRBV4-2; d_call: TRBD2; cdr3_nt: TGTGCCAGCAGCCCCCTCTCGGGGGGGGGCCGGGAGACCCAGTACTTC; cdr3_aa: CASSPLSGGGRETQYF
j_call: TRBJ2-3; clone_size: -; v_call: TRBV5-8; d_call: -; cdr3_nt: TGTGCCAGCAGCTCCCGGGACTTCACAGATACGCAGTATTTT; cdr3_aa: CASSSRDFTDTQYF
j_call: TRBJ2-1; clone_size: -; v_call: TRBV11-2; d_call: TRBD2; cdr3_nt: TGTGCCAGCAGCTTAGATGCAAGCGGGGGCAAGTATGGCAATGAGCAGTTCTTC; cdr3_aa: CASSLDASGGKYGNEQFF
j_call: TRBJ1-6; clone_size: -; v_call: TRBV18; d_call: -; cdr3_nt: TGTGCCAGCTCACCTGGTACTGAGAATTCACCCCTCCACTTT; cdr3_aa: CASSPGTENSPLHF
j_call: TRBJ2-7; clone_size: -; v_call: TRBV28; d_call: TRBD1; cdr3_nt: TGTGCCAGCAGCTGGGACAGTTCCTACGAGCAGTACTTC; cdr3_aa: CASSWDSSYEQYF
j_call: TRBJ2-7; clone_size: -; v_call: TRBV7-2; d_call: -; cdr3_nt: TGTGCCAGCTCGGGGCAGGGGTACGAGCAGTACTTC; cdr3_aa: CASSGQGYEQYF